This record covers a single TCR beta chain. The source of the sample is a study of blood T cell repertoires in COVID-19. With V trimmed by 0 bases and J by 3 bases, 8 bases remained unmatched. There are 17 residues in the CDR3. Germline V gene sequence: CDR1 SGHNT, CDR2 YYREEE (reference sequence). The table came from immunoSEQ multiplex PCR; TCRdb's copy has only in-frame clones and leaves some out. The sample lists about 200,000 clones, approximately 88% occurring once. V gene TRBV5-4 combines with J gene TRBJ1-2, with 10 bases identical to TRBD1. The sequenced sample consisted of PBMCs or T cells enriched from blood (not recorded which). The clonotype was recovered from a woman between 18 and 30 years old who had recovered from COVID-19. This chain's CDR3 is CASSLDTDRGRYYGYTF. As DNA, the CDR3 is TGTGCCAGCAGCTTGGATACCGACAGGGGGCGGTACTATGGCTACACCTTC.